This TCR beta chain was sequenced in a study of cytomegalovirus exposure and HLA in healthy donors. The study, taken as a whole, reports: The classifier, whose performance was assessed in both the original and validation cohorts, reportedly diagnosed cytomegalovirus status with high specificity and sensitivity. In vitro work confirmed that three CMV-associated chains recognize CMV antigens.

About this clone: Its antigen is unidentified.

The donors were members of the validation cohort, which comprised about 120 subjects and was separate from the first cohort of 666 subjects. The data were produced by immunoSEQ multiplex PCR, yet TCRdb's version contains in-frame clones alone and is incomplete. The table records more than 95,000 clones, approximately 94% of them present only once. The receptor's source is a woman aged 18-29 years in good health and CMV-seronegative. Specimen: PBMCs.

The CDR3 is CASSQGVVAGGYEQYF. The CDR3, as DNA: TGTGCCAGCAGCCAAGGAGTTGTTGCGGGGGGCTACGAGCAGTACTTC. This chain joins TRBV14 and TRBJ2-7; TRBD2 matches 8 bases. V was pared by 1 base and J by 3 bases, with 8 bases of the junction left unmatched. The CDR3 extends over 16 amino acids. The germline CDR1 and CDR2 sequences are SGHDN and FVKESK.